These 6 T cell receptor beta chains came from one sample sequenced in a study of control samples from healthy donors and cancer patients. Generated by immunoSEQ multiplex PCR, the TCRdb table keeps only in-frame clones and is missing some. The sample shows some 110,000 clones, roughly nine tenths of them seen only once. Material: PBMCs. These receptors were collected from a woman between 45 and 65 years old with colorectal cancer.

The gene calls are TRBV11-3 and TRBJ2-2; the D gene is possibly TRBD2 (6 bases). CDR3 length: 13 residues. Trimming pared 3 bases from V and 7 bases from J, leaving 9 bases between. Looked up from germline, CDR1 is SGHNT and CDR2 is YENEEA. The CDR3 bases are TGTGCCAGCAGCTTCGGAGGGGTCGGGGAGCTGTTTTTT. It is translated as CASSFGGVGELFF.

The chain joins TRBV28 to TRBJ2-3; D is perhaps TRBD1 (5 bases). The germline V and J ends were trimmed by 5 bases and 0 bases, with 12 bases remaining between them. This CDR3 is built from 15 residues. Germline loops: CDR1 MDHEN, CDR2 SYDVKM. CDR3 in DNA: TGTGCCAGCAGTGGACATAGGGAAAGCACAGATACGCAGTATTTT. As protein: CASSGHRESTDTQYF.

The chain combines TRBV28 with TRBJ1-1; the D gene is possibly TRBD1 (5 bases). Germline CDR1 and CDR2: MDHEN and SYDVKM. Trimming stripped 9 bases from V and 3 bases from J, with 14 bases between. The CDR3 consists of 13 residues. DNA of the CDR3: TGTGCCAGTGAGGGGCCACGGGACACTGAAGCTTTCTTT. Protein: CASEGPRDTEAFF.

V is TRBV19 and J is TRBJ1-1; 9 bases fit TRBD1. V was clipped by 2 bases and J by 4 bases; unmatched bases: 11. The CDR3 has 17 residues. CDR1 and CDR2 from the germline V gene are LNHDA and SQIVND (reference sequence). CDR3 sequence reads: CASSILGGTGLVTEAFF. The CDR3 coding sequence is TGTGCCAGTAGTATATTGGGGGGGACAGGGTTGGTCACTGAAGCTTTCTTT. The whole variable domain, filled in from reference TRBV19 and TRBJ1-1, reads DGGITQSPKYLFRKEGQNVTLSCEQNLNHDAMYWYRQDPGQGLRLIYYSQIVNDFQKGDIAEGYSVSREKKESFPLTVTSAQKNPTAFYLCASSILGGTGLVTEAFFGQGTRLTVV.

Comment on this clone: The sample has other DNA sequences that encode this CDR3 too. V usage is TRBV7-3 and J usage is TRBJ2-1; TRBD2 agrees at 11 bases. The CDR3 length is 14 residues. J gave up 6 bases and V 3 bases, and 1 base lay outside the gene matches. Germline CDR1 is SGHTA and CDR2 is FQGTGA. The CDR3 DNA reads TGTGCCAGCAGCTTTAGCGGGGGGGCCAATGAGCAGTTCTTC. Its translation is CASSFSGGANEQFF.

Concerning this clone itself: This CDR3 is also generated by other DNA sequences in the sample. The chain joins TRBV7-8 to TRBJ2-3; 10 nucleotides match TRBD1. The germline V gene encodes CDR1 SGHVS and CDR2 FQNEAQ. This CDR3 is 16 amino acids long. After removal of 6 bases from V and 3 bases from J, the junction contained 9 bases not matched to a gene. CDR3 coding DNA: TGTGCCAGCAGTCCCCGGGACAGGGGAGGTACAGATACGCAGTATTTT. Its translation is CASSPRDRGGTDTQYF. Full variable domain (outside the CDR3, taken from reference TRBV7-8 and TRBJ2-3): GAGVSQSPRYKVAKRGQDVALRCDPISGHVSLFWYQQALGQGPEFLTYFQNEAQLDKSGLPSDRFFAERPEGSVSTLKIQRTQQEDSAVYLCASSPRDRGGTDTQYFGPGTRLTVL.